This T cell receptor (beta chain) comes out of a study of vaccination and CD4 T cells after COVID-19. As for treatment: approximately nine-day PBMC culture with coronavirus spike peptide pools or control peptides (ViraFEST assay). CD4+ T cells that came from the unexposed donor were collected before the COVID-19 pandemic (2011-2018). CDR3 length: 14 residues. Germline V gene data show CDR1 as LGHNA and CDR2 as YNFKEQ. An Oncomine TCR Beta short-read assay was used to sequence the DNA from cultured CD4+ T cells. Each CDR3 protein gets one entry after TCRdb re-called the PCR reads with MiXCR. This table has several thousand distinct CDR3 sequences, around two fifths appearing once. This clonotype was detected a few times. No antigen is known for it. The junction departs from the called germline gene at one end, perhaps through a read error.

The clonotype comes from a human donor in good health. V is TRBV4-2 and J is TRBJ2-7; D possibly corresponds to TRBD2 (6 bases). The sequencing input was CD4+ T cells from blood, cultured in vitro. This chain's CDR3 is CASSHAKPREPAHF. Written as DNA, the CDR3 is TGTGCCAGCAGCCATGCCAAACCCCGGGAGCCAGCTCACTTC.